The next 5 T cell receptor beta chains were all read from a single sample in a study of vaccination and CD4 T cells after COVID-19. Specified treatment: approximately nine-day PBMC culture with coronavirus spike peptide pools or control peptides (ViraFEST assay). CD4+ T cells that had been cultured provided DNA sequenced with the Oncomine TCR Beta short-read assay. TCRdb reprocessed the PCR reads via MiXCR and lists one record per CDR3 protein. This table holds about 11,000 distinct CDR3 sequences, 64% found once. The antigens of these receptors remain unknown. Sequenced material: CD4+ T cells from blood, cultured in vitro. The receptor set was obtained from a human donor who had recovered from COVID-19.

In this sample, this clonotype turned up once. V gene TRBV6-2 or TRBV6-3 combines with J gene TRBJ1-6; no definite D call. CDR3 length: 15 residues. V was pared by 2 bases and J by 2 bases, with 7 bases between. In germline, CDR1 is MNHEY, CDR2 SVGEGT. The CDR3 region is CASSYGQTYNSPLHF. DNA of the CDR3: TGTGCCAGCAGTTACGGCCAGACCTATAATTCACCCCTCCACTTT.

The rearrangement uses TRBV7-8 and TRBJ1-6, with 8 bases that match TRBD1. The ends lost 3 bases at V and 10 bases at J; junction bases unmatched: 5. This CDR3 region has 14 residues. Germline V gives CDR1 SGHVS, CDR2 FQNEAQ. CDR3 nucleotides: TGTGCCAGCAGCTTCAGGACAGGGAGCTCACCCCTCCACTTT. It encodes CASSFRTGSSPLHF.

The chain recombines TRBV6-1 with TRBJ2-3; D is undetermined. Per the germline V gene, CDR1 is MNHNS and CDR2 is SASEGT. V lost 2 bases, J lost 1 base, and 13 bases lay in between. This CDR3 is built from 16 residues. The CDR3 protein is CASSETAGTGTDTQYF. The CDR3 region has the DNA TGTGCCAGCAGTGAAACGGCCGGAACAGGCACAGATACGCAGTATTTT.

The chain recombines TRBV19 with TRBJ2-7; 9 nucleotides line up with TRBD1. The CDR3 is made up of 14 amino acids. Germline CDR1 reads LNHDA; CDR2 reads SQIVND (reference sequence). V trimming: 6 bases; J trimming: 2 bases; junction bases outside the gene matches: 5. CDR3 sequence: CASRTGTGPYEQYF. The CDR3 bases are TGTGCCAGTAGGACCGGGACAGGGCCCTACGAGCAGTACTTC.

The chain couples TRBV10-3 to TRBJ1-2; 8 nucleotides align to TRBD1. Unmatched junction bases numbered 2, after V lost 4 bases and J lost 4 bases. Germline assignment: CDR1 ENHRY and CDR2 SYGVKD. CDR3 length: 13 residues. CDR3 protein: CAISGDRSYGYTF. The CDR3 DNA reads TGTGCCATCAGTGGGGACAGGAGCTATGGCTACACCTTC.